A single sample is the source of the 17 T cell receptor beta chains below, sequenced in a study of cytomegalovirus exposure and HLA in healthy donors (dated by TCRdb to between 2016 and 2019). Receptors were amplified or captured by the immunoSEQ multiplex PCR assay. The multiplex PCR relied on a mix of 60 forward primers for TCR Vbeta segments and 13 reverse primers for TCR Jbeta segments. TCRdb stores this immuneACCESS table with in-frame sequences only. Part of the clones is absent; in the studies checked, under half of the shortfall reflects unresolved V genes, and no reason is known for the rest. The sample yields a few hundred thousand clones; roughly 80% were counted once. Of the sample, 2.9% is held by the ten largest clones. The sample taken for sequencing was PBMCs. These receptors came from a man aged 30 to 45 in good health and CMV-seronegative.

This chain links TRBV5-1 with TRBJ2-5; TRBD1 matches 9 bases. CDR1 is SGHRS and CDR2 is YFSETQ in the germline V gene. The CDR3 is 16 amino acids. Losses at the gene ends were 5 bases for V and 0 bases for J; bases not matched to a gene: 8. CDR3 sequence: CASRSSGQGYQETQYF. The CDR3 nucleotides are TGCGCCAGCAGATCTTCAGGACAGGGGTACCAAGAGACCCAGTACTTC.

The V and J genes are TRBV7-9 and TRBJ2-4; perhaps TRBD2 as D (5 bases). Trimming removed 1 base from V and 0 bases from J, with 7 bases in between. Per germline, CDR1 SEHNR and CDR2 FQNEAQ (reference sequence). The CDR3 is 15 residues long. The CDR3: CASSLGELAKNIQYF. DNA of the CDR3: TGTGCCAGCAGCTTAGGGGAGCTAGCCAAAAACATTCAGTACTTC.

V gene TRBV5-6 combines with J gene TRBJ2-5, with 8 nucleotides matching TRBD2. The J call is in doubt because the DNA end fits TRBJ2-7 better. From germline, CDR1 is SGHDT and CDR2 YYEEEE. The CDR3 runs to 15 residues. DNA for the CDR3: TGTGCCAGCAGCTACGACGGACTAGCCTCCTACGAGCAGTACTTC. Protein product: CASSYDGLASYEQYF.

CDR3 protein: CAISQQGTGDYGYTF. DNA for the CDR3: TGTGCCATCAGTCAACAGGGGACAGGGGACTATGGCTACACCTTC. V gene TRBV10-3 combines with J gene TRBJ1-2, with 10 positions matching TRBD1. The germline V gene encodes CDR1 ENHRY and CDR2 SYGVKD. V gave up 5 bases and J gave up 3 bases; unmatched junction bases: 6. The CDR3 runs 15 residues.

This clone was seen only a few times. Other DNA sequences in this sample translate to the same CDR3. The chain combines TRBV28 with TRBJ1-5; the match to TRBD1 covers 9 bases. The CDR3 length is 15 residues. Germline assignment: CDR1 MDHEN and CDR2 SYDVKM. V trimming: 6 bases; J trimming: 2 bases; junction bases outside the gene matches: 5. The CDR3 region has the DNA TGTGCCAGCAGCCCCAGACAGGGGGGCAATCAGCCCCAGCATTTT. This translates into CASSPRQGGNQPQHF.

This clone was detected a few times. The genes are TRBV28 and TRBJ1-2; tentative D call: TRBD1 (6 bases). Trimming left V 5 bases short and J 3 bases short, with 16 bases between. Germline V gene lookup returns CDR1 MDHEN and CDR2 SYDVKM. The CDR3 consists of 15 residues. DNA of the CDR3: TGTGCCAGCAGTCCAGCGTGGGGGCAGGACTATGGCTACACCTTC. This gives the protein CASSPAWGQDYGYTF.

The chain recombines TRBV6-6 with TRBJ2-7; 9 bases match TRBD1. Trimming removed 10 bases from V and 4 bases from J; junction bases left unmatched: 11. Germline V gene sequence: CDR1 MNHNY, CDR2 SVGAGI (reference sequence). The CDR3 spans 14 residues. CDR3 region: CATEGTGRTYEQYF. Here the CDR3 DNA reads TGTGCCACGGAAGGGACAGGGAGGACATACGAGCAGTACTTC.

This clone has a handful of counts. The CDR3: CASKGGIYNSPLHF. The CDR3 region has the DNA TGTGCCAGCAAGGGAGGGATATACAATTCACCCCTCCACTTT. The chain has TRBV6-1 and TRBJ1-6; no firm D call. V lost 7 bases, J lost 7 bases, and 14 bases lay in between. Germline loops: CDR1 MNHNS, CDR2 SASEGT. This CDR3 spans 14 amino acids.

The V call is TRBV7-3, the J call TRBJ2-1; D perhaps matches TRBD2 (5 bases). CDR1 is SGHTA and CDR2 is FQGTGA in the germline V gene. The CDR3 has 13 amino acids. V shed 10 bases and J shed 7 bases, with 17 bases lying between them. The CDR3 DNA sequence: TGTGCCACGCCCGGACTCAAGAGGAATGAGCAGTTCTTC. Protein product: CATPGLKRNEQFF.

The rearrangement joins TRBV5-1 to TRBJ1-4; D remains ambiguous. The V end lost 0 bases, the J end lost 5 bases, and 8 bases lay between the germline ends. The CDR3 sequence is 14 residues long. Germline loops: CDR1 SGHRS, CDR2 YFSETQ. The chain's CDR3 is CASSLGQINEKLFF. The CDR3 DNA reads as TGCGCCAGCAGCTTGGGCCAGATCAATGAAAAACTGTTTTTT.

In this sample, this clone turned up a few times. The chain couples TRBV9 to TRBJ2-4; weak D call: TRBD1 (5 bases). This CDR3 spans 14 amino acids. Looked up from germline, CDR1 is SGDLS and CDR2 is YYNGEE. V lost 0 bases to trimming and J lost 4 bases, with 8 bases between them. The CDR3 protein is CASSVGAGKNIQYF. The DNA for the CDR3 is TGTGCCAGCAGCGTAGGGGCAGGGAAAAACATTCAGTACTTC.

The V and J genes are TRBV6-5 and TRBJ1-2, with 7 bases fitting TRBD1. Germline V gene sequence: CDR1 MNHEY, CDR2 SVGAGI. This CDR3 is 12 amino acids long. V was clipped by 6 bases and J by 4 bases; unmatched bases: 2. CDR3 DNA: TGTGCCAGCAGGAGGGACAGCTATGGCTACACCTTC. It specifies CASRRDSYGYTF.

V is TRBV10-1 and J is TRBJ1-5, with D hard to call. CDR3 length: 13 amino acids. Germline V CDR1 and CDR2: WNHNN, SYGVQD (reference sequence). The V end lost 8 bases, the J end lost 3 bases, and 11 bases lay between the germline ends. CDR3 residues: CASPRRVNQPQHF. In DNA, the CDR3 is TGCGCCAGCCCCCGCCGGGTCAATCAGCCCCAGCATTTT.

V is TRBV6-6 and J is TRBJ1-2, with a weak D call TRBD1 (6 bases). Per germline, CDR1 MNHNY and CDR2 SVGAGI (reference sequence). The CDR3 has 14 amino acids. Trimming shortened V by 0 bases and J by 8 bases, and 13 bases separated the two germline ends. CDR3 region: CASSYSQGGAGYTF. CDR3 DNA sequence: TGTGCCAGCAGTTACTCACAGGGAGGGGCGGGCTACACCTTC.

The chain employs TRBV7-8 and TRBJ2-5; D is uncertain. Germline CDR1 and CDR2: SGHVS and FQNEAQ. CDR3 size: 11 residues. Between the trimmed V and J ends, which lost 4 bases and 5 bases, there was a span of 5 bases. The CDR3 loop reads CASSYGETQYF. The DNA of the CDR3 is TGTGCCAGCAGCTACGGGGAGACCCAGTACTTC. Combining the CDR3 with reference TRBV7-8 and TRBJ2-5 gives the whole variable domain GAGVSQSPRYKVAKRGQDVALRCDPISGHVSLFWYQQALGQGPEFLTYFQNEAQLDKSGLPSDRFFAERPEGSVSTLKIQRTQQEDSAVYLCASSYGETQYFGPGTRLLVL.

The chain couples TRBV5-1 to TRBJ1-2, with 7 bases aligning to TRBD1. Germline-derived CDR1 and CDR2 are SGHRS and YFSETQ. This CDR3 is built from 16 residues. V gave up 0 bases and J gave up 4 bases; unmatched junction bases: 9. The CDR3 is CASSLDLAGGIYGYTF. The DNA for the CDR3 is TGCGCCAGCAGCTTGGATTTGGCAGGGGGAATCTATGGCTACACCTTC. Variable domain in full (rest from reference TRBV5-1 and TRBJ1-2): KAGVTQTPRYLIKTRGQQVTLSCSPISGHRSVSWYQQTPGQGLQFLFEYFSETQRNKGNFPGRFSGRQFSNSRSEMNVSTLELGDSALYLCASSLDLAGGIYGYTFGSGTRLTVV.

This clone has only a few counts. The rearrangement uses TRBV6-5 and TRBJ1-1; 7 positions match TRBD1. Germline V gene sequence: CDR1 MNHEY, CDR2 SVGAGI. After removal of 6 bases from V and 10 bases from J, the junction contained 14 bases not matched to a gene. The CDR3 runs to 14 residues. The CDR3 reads CASRTRTGQRGAFF. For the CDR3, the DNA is TGTGCCAGCAGAACCCGGACAGGACAAAGGGGAGCTTTCTTT.